A single sample is the source of the 30 T cell receptor beta chains below, sequenced in a study of T cell responses to AZD1222 COVID-19 vaccine. TCRdb's copy holds only in-frame clones and misses some; the assay was immunoSEQ multiplex PCR. The sample includes 65,000 to 95,000 clones, 92% of them seen just once. The input for sequencing was peripheral blood, taken on day 0 of MenACWY control vaccination. The receptor set was obtained from an adult in good health.

The chain is built from TRBV18 and TRBJ2-5; 7 positions agree with TRBD1. J was trimmed by 2 bases and V by 2 bases; bases with no gene match: 5. The germline V gene has CDR1 KGHSH and CDR2 LQKENI. CDR3 length: 15 residues. The CDR3 DNA sequence: TGTGCCAGCTCACCAGACAGGGTCTTACAAGAGACCCAGTACTTC. Protein: CASSPDRVLQETQYF.

V usage is TRBV9 and J usage is TRBJ1-6; D gene ambiguous. The V gene lost 3 bases and the J gene lost 0 bases, with 7 bases spanning the gap. The CDR3 length is 15 residues. Germline loops: CDR1 SGDLS, CDR2 YYNGEE. The CDR3 coding sequence is TGTGCCAGCAGCGAGGGAAGCTCCTATAATTCACCCCTCCACTTT. Its protein is CASSEGSSYNSPLHF.

This clone was seen once. The V call is TRBV4-2, the J call TRBJ2-2; possibly TRBD2 for D (6 bases). The CDR3 consists of 17 residues. The germline CDR1 and CDR2 sequences are LGHNA and YNFKEQ. Between the trimmed V and J ends, which lost 0 bases and 0 bases, there was a span of 11 bases. CDR3 coding DNA: TGTGCCAGCAGCCAAGAATGGCAGCGGGCGAACACCGGGGAGCTGTTTTTT. Amino acid sequence: CASSQEWQRANTGELFF.

The V call is TRBV7-9, the J call TRBJ2-3, with no clear D. The CDR3 loop spans 16 amino acids. Germline V lookup: CDR1 SEHNR, CDR2 FQNEAQ (reference sequence). Trimming shortened V by 5 bases and J by 0 bases, and 15 bases separated the two germline ends. CDR3 residues: CASSTLRRPSTDTQYF. CDR3 coding DNA: TGTGCCAGCAGCACTTTGCGACGCCCCAGCACAGATACGCAGTATTTT.

V and J are TRBV9 and TRBJ1-6; D gene uncertain. This CDR3 comprises 15 residues. Germline V gene sequence: CDR1 SGDLS, CDR2 YYNGEE. V was trimmed by 1 base and J by 9 bases, leaving 14 bases between them. CDR3 DNA: TGTGCCAGCAGCGTACTCGGACTGGAGGGTTCACCCCTCCACTTT. Amino acid sequence: CASSVLGLEGSPLHF.

The rearrangement uses TRBV15 and TRBJ2-1, with TRBD1 matching over 12 bases. Germline CDR1 LNHNV, CDR2 YYDKDF (reference sequence). V was clipped by 4 bases and J by 0 bases; unmatched bases: 4. The length of the CDR3 is 17 residues. The CDR3 protein is CATSTGTGGASYNEQFF. The CDR3 DNA reads as TGTGCCACCAGCACCGGGACAGGGGGCGCCTCCTACAATGAGCAGTTCTTC.

CDR3 bases: TGTGCCAGCAGTTACGTGACCCAGCTATACAATGAGCAGTTCTTC. It specifies CASSYVTQLYNEQFF. The genes are TRBV6-6 and TRBJ2-1; D remains unclear. Trimming removed 2 bases from V and 4 bases from J, with 12 bases in between. Germline-derived CDR1 and CDR2 are MNHNY and SVGAGI (reference sequence). The CDR3 totals 15 residues.

This clone was counted a single time. This chain connects TRBV28 to TRBJ1-2; D ambiguous. Germline V gene sequence: CDR1 MDHEN, CDR2 SYDVKM. CDR3 length: 13 residues. The V end lost 1 base, the J end lost 6 bases, and 9 bases lay between the germline ends. The CDR3: CASSLSGYDGYTF. Here the CDR3 DNA reads TGTGCCAGCAGTTTATCGGGGTATGATGGCTACACCTTC.

J is TRBJ1-5 and V is TRBV19; D perhaps matches TRBD1 (5 bases). There are 15 residues in the CDR3. V shed 3 bases and J shed 1 base, with 10 bases lying between them. Germline V gene data show CDR1 as LNHDA and CDR2 as SQIVND (reference sequence). CDR3 DNA sequence: TGTGCCAGTAGTATGGAAGGGGCGAGCAATCAGCCCCAGCATTTT. Its protein is CASSMEGASNQPQHF.

The chain joins TRBV5-1 to TRBJ2-1, with 7 bases aligning to TRBD2. CDR1 and CDR2 from the germline V gene are SGHRS and YFSETQ. The CDR3 runs to 17 residues. With V trimmed by 3 bases and J by 3 bases, 12 bases remained unmatched. The CDR3 loop is CASSWGGSSGYYNEQFF. For the CDR3, the DNA is TGCGCCAGCAGCTGGGGGGGTAGTAGCGGGTACTACAATGAGCAGTTCTTC.

A word on this clone: The junction does not match germline at one end; this may be a read error. This rearrangement joins TRBV7-6 to TRBJ2-5, with D uncertain. This CDR3 region has 16 residues. Germline V gene data show CDR1 as SGHVS and CDR2 as FNYEAQ. Here the CDR3 DNA reads TGTGCCAGCAGCTTAGGTCTCAGGCAACCCCAAGGGACCCAGTACTTC. This codes for CASSLGLRQPQGTQYF.

The CDR3 DNA sequence: TGTGCCAGCAGCGCAGATTATGGCTACACCTTC. Its translation is CASSADYGYTF. The rearrangement uses TRBV9 and TRBJ1-2, with D uncertain. Looked up from germline, CDR1 is SGDLS and CDR2 is YYNGEE. The V and J ends lost 3 bases and 5 bases respectively, with 5 bases between them. The CDR3 length is 11 residues.

For the CDR3, the DNA is TGTGCCATCAGTGATTTAGCGGGAGCCTACGAGCAGTACTTC. Its translation is CAISDLAGAYEQYF. The chain uses TRBV10-3 and TRBJ2-7; 9 nucleotides line up with TRBD2. CDR1 and CDR2 (germline): ENHRY, SYGVKD. V shed 3 bases and J 2 bases; nucleotides not matched to a gene: 2. This CDR3 has 14 amino acids.

The V and J genes are TRBV2 and TRBJ2-2; 8 positions match TRBD1. The V and J ends lost 6 bases and 6 bases, in that order; junction bases with no gene match: 6. The CDR3 has 14 amino acids. Germline-derived CDR1 and CDR2 are SNHLY and FYNNEI. The CDR3 coding sequence is TGTGCCAGCAGGGGGACAGGAGAGCCCGGGGAGCTGTTTTTT. This translates into CASRGTGEPGELFF.

The J gene is TRBJ2-5, the V gene TRBV5-6, with 13 bases aligning to TRBD2. V gave up 4 bases and J gave up 4 bases; unmatched junction bases: 7. CDR1 and CDR2 (germline): SGHDT, YYEEEE. The CDR3 runs to 16 residues. CDR3 sequence reads: CASSGGLAGKGETQYF. As DNA, the CDR3 is TGTGCCAGCAGCGGGGGACTAGCGGGAAAAGGAGAGACCCAGTACTTC.

J is TRBJ2-2 and V is TRBV7-3, with TRBD2 matching over 10 bases. Germline CDR1 reads SGHTA; CDR2 reads FQGTGA. The CDR3 spans 15 residues. Germline trimming cut 5 bases from V and 3 bases from J; bases unmatched to any gene: 3. The CDR3 DNA follows: TGTGCCAGCAGCATGGGGACTAGCGACACCGGGGAGCTGTTTTTT. Its protein is CASSMGTSDTGELFF.

The V and J genes are TRBV7-3 and TRBJ1-3; no clear D gene. Trimming stripped 8 bases from V and 0 bases from J, with 23 bases between. The CDR3 has 18 residues. CDR1 is SGHTA, CDR2 FQGTGA, per germline. The CDR3 DNA follows: TGTGCCAGCTTTATCCCTGCGGACGTGACCACCTCTGGAAACACCATATATTTT. Translating it yields CASFIPADVTTSGNTIYF.

This chain links TRBV27 with TRBJ2-7; D remains ambiguous. The ends were cut back, 5 bases at V and 1 base at J, with 12 bases in the middle. The CDR3 totals 14 residues. Germline V lookup: CDR1 MNHEY, CDR2 SMNVEV (reference sequence). The DNA for the CDR3 is TGTGCCAGCAGTCATACTGCTTGGTCCTACGAGCAGTACTTC. Translation gives CASSHTAWSYEQYF.

The chain has TRBV7-9 and TRBJ1-1, with unresolved D. Germline values: CDR1 SEHNR, CDR2 FQNEAQ (reference sequence). The CDR3 extends over 15 amino acids. The germline V and J ends were trimmed by 5 bases and 4 bases, with 17 bases remaining between them. The CDR3 region is CASSPSSSAVTEAFF. CDR3 in DNA: TGTGCCAGCAGCCCCAGCTCGTCTGCGGTCACTGAAGCTTTCTTT.

The chain uses TRBV6-1 and TRBJ2-1; TRBD2 agrees at 11 bases. There are 15 residues in the CDR3. The trim removed 3 bases at V and 3 bases at J, leaving 1 base unmatched. Germline CDR1 and CDR2: MNHNS and SASEGT. CDR3 sequence (DNA): TGTGCCAGCAGTGATACTAGCGGGAGCTACAATGAGCAGTTCTTC. Encoded protein: CASSDTSGSYNEQFF.

J is TRBJ2-3 and V is TRBV5-4, with 10 bases lining up with TRBD1. V shed 4 bases and J 1 base; nucleotides not matched to a gene: 3. This CDR3 region has 15 residues. From germline, CDR1 is SGHNT and CDR2 YYREEE (reference sequence). CDR3 sequence: CASSVTGGGTDTQYF. Here the CDR3 DNA reads TGTGCCAGCAGCGTGACAGGGGGCGGCACAGATACGCAGTATTTT. The variable domain in full, completed from reference TRBV5-4 and TRBJ2-3, reads ETGVTQSPTHLIKTRGQQVTLRCSSQSGHNTVSWYQQALGQGPQFIFQYYREEENGRGNFPPRFSGLQFPNYSSELNVNALELDDSALYLCASSVTGGGTDTQYFGPGTRLTVL.

This clone appeared once. V is TRBV7-9 and J is TRBJ2-7; no clear D. The length of the CDR3 is 16 residues. Germline loops: CDR1 SEHNR, CDR2 FQNEAQ (reference sequence). Deletions cut 5 bases from V and 0 bases from J, with 17 bases between. Written as DNA, the CDR3 is TGTGCCAGCAGCCCCCCGCTTGGATGGGGCTCCTACGAGCAGTACTTC. It translates to CASSPPLGWGSYEQYF.

In DNA form, the CDR3 reads TGTGCCAGCAGCTTGGGAGGTTACGGCTACACCTTC. It encodes CASSLGGYGYTF. The chain links TRBV5-5 to TRBJ1-2; D gene ambiguous. The CDR3 is 12 residues long. Germline-derived CDR1 and CDR2 are SGHKS and YYEKEE (reference sequence). Trimming stripped 0 bases from V and 8 bases from J, with 8 bases between.

This chain links TRBV18 with TRBJ2-1; maybe TRBD2 (6 bases). The CDR3 extends over 15 amino acids. Germline lookup yields CDR1 KGHSH and CDR2 LQKENI. Trimming removed 1 base from V and 8 bases from J, with 15 bases in between. CDR3 coding DNA: TGTGCCAGCTCACCACAGAGACTAGAAAGCTATGAGCAGTTCTTC. Translating gives CASSPQRLESYEQFF.

The V gene is TRBV4-1, the J gene TRBJ2-1; 7 bases fit TRBD1. This CDR3 has 15 residues. Unmatched junction bases numbered 6, after V lost 0 bases and J lost 7 bases. Germline CDR1 is MGHRA and CDR2 is YSYEKL. The CDR3 nucleotides read TGCGCCAGCAGCCAAGAAGACAGGGTGTGGAATGAGCAGTTCTTC. Its protein product is CASSQEDRVWNEQFF.

The chain links TRBV7-2 to TRBJ2-3, with unresolved D. Germline CDR1 and CDR2: SGHTA and FQGNSA. CDR3 length: 13 residues. Trimming shortened V by 4 bases and J by 8 bases, and 13 bases separated the two germline ends. CDR3: CASSSRLWGTQYF. CDR3 bases: TGTGCCAGCAGCTCAAGACTGTGGGGTACGCAGTATTTT.

The rearrangement links TRBV29-1 to TRBJ1-1; no clear D. Between the trimmed V and J ends, which lost 4 bases and 5 bases, there was a span of 14 bases. CDR3 length equals 13 residues. In germline, CDR1 is SQVTM, CDR2 ANQGSEA. This chain's CDR3 is CSVGFASGTEAFF. Here the CDR3 DNA reads TGCAGCGTTGGTTTCGCAAGTGGGACTGAAGCTTTCTTT.

The gene calls are TRBV7-7 and TRBJ2-5; 10 bases match TRBD1. Per the germline V gene, CDR1 is SSHAT and CDR2 is FNYEAQ (reference sequence). CDR3 size: 13 residues. The trim removed 5 bases at V and 7 bases at J, leaving 4 bases unmatched. CDR3 nucleotide sequence: TGTGCCAGCAGCAACCGGGACAGGGGGACCCAGTACTTC. Its translation: CASSNRDRGTQYF.

Only one count was recorded for this clone. The chain combines TRBV5-1 with TRBJ2-2, with D possibly called TRBD1 or TRBD2 (5 bases each). Germline CDR1 SGHRS, CDR2 YFSETQ. This CDR3 region has 15 residues. Trimming took 1 base from V and 0 from J, leaving 7 bases between them. DNA of the CDR3: TGCGCCAGCAGCTTGCAGGGAGCGAACACCGGGGAGCTGTTTTTT. This translates into CASSLQGANTGELFF.

The chain couples TRBV28 to TRBJ2-2; D call uncertain. The CDR3 has 15 residues. The ends were cut back, 3 bases at V and 3 bases at J, with 11 bases in the middle. CDR1 is MDHEN and CDR2 is SYDVKM in the germline V gene. The CDR3 protein is CASSFLGTHTGELFF. DNA for the CDR3: TGTGCCAGCAGTTTCTTAGGCACCCACACCGGGGAGCTGTTTTTT.